Listed below are T cell receptor beta chains from one sample, sequenced in a study of shared clonotypes between healthy human individuals. Profiling relied on immunoSEQ multiplex PCR, and the TCRdb table lists in-frame clones only, not all of them. The data contain about 2.2 million clones, around 93% of them singletons. The sequencing input was naive CD8+ T cells from PBMCs. These receptor sequences come from a man aged 18-30 years in good health. Some clones in this sample may be carry-over from other donors' samples. The CDR3 runs from the conserved cysteine through the conserved F or W. D genes are given only for firm matches. Clone size is stated in some rows and not others, as once, few, many or a class when expanded.

d_call: -; v_call: TRBV29-1; clone_size: -; j_call: TRBJ2-1; cdr3_nt: TGCAGCGTTGACCCTCAGGCAGGGGACGCCGTGATCAATGAGCAGTTCTTC; cdr3_aa: CSVDPQAGDAVINEQFF
d_call: TRBD1; v_call: TRBV19; clone_size: -; j_call: TRBJ2-7; cdr3_nt: TGTGCCAGTAGTATCCGGGACAGGGCCTACGAGCAGTACTTC; cdr3_aa: CASSIRDRAYEQYF
d_call: -; v_call: TRBV29-1; clone_size: -; j_call: TRBJ2-7; cdr3_nt: TGCAGCGTAGCGGGCAGGTCTACCTACGAGCAGTACTTC; cdr3_aa: CSVAGRSTYEQYF
d_call: -; v_call: TRBV4-3; clone_size: -; j_call: TRBJ1-2; cdr3_nt: TGCGCCAGCAGCCAAGATCCGGGATCATCCGACGGCTACACCTTC; cdr3_aa: CASSQDPGSSDGYTF
d_call: TRBD1; v_call: TRBV5-4; clone_size: -; j_call: TRBJ1-1; cdr3_nt: TGTGCCAGCAGCGCGACAGGGGCCGTTGGCACTGAAGCTTTCTTT; cdr3_aa: CASSATGAVGTEAFF
d_call: -; v_call: TRBV4-1; clone_size: -; j_call: TRBJ2-5; cdr3_nt: TGCGCCAGCAGCCAAGATCTTACGTTTGGGACCCAGTACTTC; cdr3_aa: CASSQDLTFGTQYF
d_call: TRBD1; v_call: TRBV29-1; clone_size: few; j_call: TRBJ1-4; cdr3_nt: TGCAGCGCCACCCAGGGGGCTGATGAAAAACTGTTTTTT; cdr3_aa: CSATQGADEKLFF
d_call: -; v_call: TRBV27; clone_size: -; j_call: TRBJ2-7; cdr3_nt: TGTGCCAGCAGTTCCAGTTTTGGGGGGAGACACGAGCAGTACTTC; cdr3_aa: CASSSSFGGRHEQYF
d_call: TRBD1; v_call: TRBV30; clone_size: -; j_call: TRBJ1-2; cdr3_nt: TGTGCCTGGAGTTTAAAGGGACAGGTCTATGGCTACACCTTC; cdr3_aa: CAWSLKGQVYGYTF
d_call: TRBD1; v_call: TRBV13; clone_size: few; j_call: TRBJ2-2; cdr3_nt: TGTGCCAGCAGTCGAACAGGGGACGGGGAGCTGTTTTTT; cdr3_aa: CASSRTGDGELFF
d_call: TRBD2; v_call: TRBV11-2; clone_size: -; j_call: TRBJ2-3; cdr3_nt: TGTGCCAGCAGCTTTTCAGGCAGGGAGGGAGATACGCAGTATTTT; cdr3_aa: CASSFSGREGDTQYF
d_call: TRBD1; v_call: TRBV28; clone_size: -; j_call: TRBJ2-7; cdr3_nt: TGTGCCAGCAGCCCCACGACAGGGGCGTACGAGCAGTACTTC; cdr3_aa: CASSPTTGAYEQYF
d_call: -; v_call: TRBV7-8; clone_size: once; j_call: TRBJ1-5; cdr3_nt: TGTGCCAGCAGGGCCCCCGGGTTAAATCAGCCCCAGCATTTT; cdr3_aa: CASRAPGLNQPQHF
d_call: -; v_call: TRBV27; clone_size: -; j_call: TRBJ2-1; cdr3_nt: TGTGCCAGCAGTTTAATTGCGGGATTGGCATACAATGAGCAGTTCTTC; cdr3_aa: CASSLIAGLAYNEQFF
d_call: TRBD1; v_call: TRBV10-3; clone_size: -; j_call: TRBJ1-3; cdr3_nt: TGTGCCATCAACGGGCCGGACAGGGGGACTGGAAACACCATATATTTT; cdr3_aa: CAINGPDRGTGNTIYF
d_call: TRBD2; v_call: TRBV27; clone_size: -; j_call: TRBJ2-7; cdr3_nt: TGTGCCAGCAGTTTTAGCGGGAGGTTCTCCTACGAGCAGTACTTC; cdr3_aa: CASSFSGRFSYEQYF
d_call: -; v_call: TRBV6-5; clone_size: -; j_call: TRBJ1-1; cdr3_nt: TGTGCCAGCAGTTACCGTGTCCTCAACACTGAAGCTTTCTTT; cdr3_aa: CASSYRVLNTEAFF
d_call: -; v_call: TRBV25-1; clone_size: -; j_call: TRBJ2-7; cdr3_nt: TGTGCCAGCAGTGAAAAGTACGAGCAGTACTTC; cdr3_aa: CASSEKYEQYF
d_call: TRBD1; v_call: TRBV4-1; clone_size: -; j_call: TRBJ2-3; cdr3_nt: TGCGCCAGCAGCCCCTATAAAGTGGACAGGGGCACAGATACGCAGTATTTT; cdr3_aa: CASSPYKVDRGTDTQYF
d_call: -; v_call: TRBV27; clone_size: -; j_call: TRBJ1-1; cdr3_nt: TGTGCCAGCAGTGGGATCGACACGTGGGAGCGAGCTGAAGCTTTCTTT; cdr3_aa: CASSGIDTWERAEAFF
d_call: -; v_call: TRBV6-5; clone_size: -; j_call: TRBJ2-1; cdr3_nt: TGTGCCAGCAGTTACGGGAAGGGACCCAATGAGCAGTTCTTC; cdr3_aa: CASSYGKGPNEQFF
d_call: -; v_call: TRBV11-3; clone_size: -; j_call: TRBJ2-2; cdr3_nt: TGTGCCAGCAGCTCAAGGGGCGGGGAGCTGTTTTTT; cdr3_aa: CASSSRGGELFF